This record covers a single TCR beta chain. Its antigen remains unknown. These data come from a study of shared clonotypes between healthy human individuals. The wider study: Three plates each covered CD4 naive and memory; CD8 naive two, CD8 memory one.

The naive CD8 subset, CD45RO-negative cells positively selected for CCR7, excluded terminally differentiated effector memory CD45RA+ cells. The CDR3 sequence is 15 residues long. CDR1 and CDR2 from the germline V gene are SGDLS and YYNGEE. The V end was cut by 2 bases, the J end by 4 bases, with 13 bases between. Study-level results: Relative to clonotypes present in all four donors, those not shared had lower generation probabilities.

Samples underwent the assay at deep level. The DNA input per sorted-subset replicate PCR was 200 ng, corresponding to 30,000 or so T cell genomes. The method was immunoSEQ multiplex PCR; TCRdb's version includes in-frame clones alone and lacks a portion of them. Here the sample spans around 2,000,000 clones, less than 95% being singletons. The chain is built from TRBV9 and TRBJ1-3; D is unclear. The sequenced sample consisted of naive CD8+ T cells sorted from blood. The source of this sequence is a man aged 18-30 years in good health. In DNA, the CDR3 is TGTGCCAGCAGCGTGGGGAACTCGGGAGGAAACACCATATATTTT. The encoded protein is CASSVGNSGGNTIYF.